One and the same sample provided the 12 T cell receptor beta chains below, sequenced in a study of T cells after yellow fever vaccination. TCRdb passed the 5' RACE reads through MiXCR, listing each CDR3 protein once. Of 300,000 or so distinct CDR3 sequences in the sample, approximately 8% are singletons; the top ten hold 3% to 4%. The sequences come from CD4+ T cells sorted from PBMCs, collected 5 days after the yellow fever booster vaccination. Receptors originate from a man younger than 30 who received the YFV17D yellow fever vaccine.

The chain employs TRBV20-1 and TRBJ2-1, with 11 positions matching TRBD2. The V gene's germline CDR1 is DFQATT and CDR2 SNEGSKA (reference sequence). J was trimmed by 0 bases and V by 1 base; bases with no gene match: 2. CDR3 length equals 16 residues. The CDR3 reads CSARVSGGASYNEQFF. For the CDR3, the DNA is TGCAGTGCTAGAGTTAGCGGGGGGGCCTCCTACAATGAGCAGTTCTTC.

The V gene is TRBV20-1, the J gene TRBJ1-2; tentatively, D is TRBD1 (5 bases). V dropped 3 bases and J dropped 2 bases, with 16 bases sitting between them. CDR1 and CDR2 (germline): DFQATT, SNEGSKA (reference sequence). This CDR3 region has 15 residues. The CDR3 spells CSARGTLDGNYGYTF. The CDR3 DNA reads as TGCAGTGCTAGGGGGACCCTAGACGGGAACTATGGCTACACCTTC.

The sample holds a few counts of this clonotype. The CDR3 loop is CASSMTVGLAGTYEQYF. The CDR3 nucleotides are TGTGCCAGTAGTATGACCGTGGGACTAGCGGGGACCTACGAGCAGTACTTC. The chain is built from TRBV19 and TRBJ2-7, with TRBD2 matching over 13 bases. Germline V gene data show CDR1 as LNHDA and CDR2 as SQIVND (reference sequence). The V segment lost 3 bases and the J segment 2 bases; nucleotides outside the gene matches: 7. The CDR3 extends over 17 amino acids.

Ten or more counts support this clonotype. The chain combines TRBV6-5 with TRBJ2-2, with 7 bases that match TRBD1. Germline CDR1 is MNHEY and CDR2 is SVGAGI. The V segment lost 7 bases and the J segment 4 bases; nucleotides outside the gene matches: 6. This CDR3 has 14 residues. The CDR3 region has the DNA TGTGCCAGCACCCTCAACAGGGGCACCGGGGAGCTGTTTTTT. Amino acid sequence: CASTLNRGTGELFF.

There are a few counts of this clonotype. The V gene is TRBV3-1, the J gene TRBJ2-3, with D tentatively TRBD1 or TRBD2 (5 bases each). This CDR3 contains 19 residues. V lost 3 bases and J lost 7, with 29 bases in between. CDR1 and CDR2 from the germline V gene are LGHDT and YNNKEL (reference sequence). The CDR3 loop is CASSQGRFHRDQPYYTQYF. The CDR3 region has the DNA TGTGCCAGCAGCCAGGGGCGGTTCCACCGGGACCAACCGTACTATACGCAGTATTTT.

This chain links TRBV6-2 or TRBV6-3 with TRBJ1-5; 7 nucleotides match TRBD1. With 6 bases clipped from V and 1 base from J, the junction kept 9 bases outside the gene matches. This CDR3 is built from 16 residues. In germline, CDR1 is MNHEY, CDR2 SVGEGT. The CDR3 nucleotides read TGTGCCAGCAGAAGGACAGGAAGTATAAGCAATCAGCCCCAGCATTTT. Amino acid sequence: CASRRTGSISNQPQHF.

This clonotype was counted at least ten times. V usage is TRBV5-1 and J usage is TRBJ1-1; D uncertain. V dropped 4 bases and J dropped 6 bases, with 16 bases sitting between them. The CDR3 is 14 amino acids. CDR1 is SGHRS and CDR2 is YFSETQ in the germline V gene. The CDR3: CASSSSEAIAEAFF. Written as DNA, the CDR3 is TGCGCCAGCAGCAGTTCTGAGGCCATCGCTGAAGCTTTCTTT.

This clonotype was seen only a few times. The chain carries TRBV4-3 and TRBJ2-2; D is unresolved. Between the trimmed V and J ends, which lost 3 bases and 0 bases, there was a span of 14 bases. The CDR3 contains 17 residues. CDR1 is LGHNA and CDR2 is YSLEER in the germline V gene. CDR3 sequence: CASSHPLGSANTGELFF. The CDR3 DNA reads TGCGCCAGCAGCCACCCCCTCGGCAGCGCGAACACCGGGGAGCTGTTTTTT.

The V call is TRBV7-9, the J call TRBJ1-2; 11 bases are a match to TRBD1. Germline V CDR1 and CDR2: SEHNR, FQNEAQ (reference sequence). Germline trimming cut 5 bases from V and 5 bases from J; bases unmatched to any gene: 4. The CDR3 is 14 residues long. The CDR3, as DNA: TGTGCCAGCAGCCCGGACAGGGGGCTATATGGCTACACCTTC. Translated, it gives CASSPDRGLYGYTF.

The chain uses TRBV11-2 and TRBJ1-6; D not certain. The CDR3 is 12 residues long. Germline assignment: CDR1 SGHAT and CDR2 FQNNGV. V dropped 2 bases and J dropped 8 bases, with 4 bases sitting between them. The CDR3: CASSLPYSPLHF. The CDR3 DNA follows: TGTGCCAGCAGCTTACCGTATTCACCCCTCCACTTT.

The J gene is TRBJ1-1, the V gene TRBV9; D is unclear. Trimming took off 0 bases at V and 4 bases at J, with 10 bases between the two ends. The CDR3 has 14 residues. Germline CDR1 and CDR2: SGDLS and YYNGEE. This CDR3 reads CASSVGPFGTEAFF. The CDR3 bases are TGTGCCAGCAGCGTAGGGCCTTTTGGCACTGAAGCTTTCTTT. The variable domain in full, with the rest retrieved from reference TRBV9 and TRBJ1-1, is DSGVTQTPKHLITATGQRVTLRCSPRSGDLSVYWYQQSLDQGLQFLIQYYNGEERAKGNILERFSAQQFPDLHSELNLSSLELGDSALYFCASSVGPFGTEAFFGQGTRLTVV.

This rearrangement joins TRBV5-1 to TRBJ1-2; 7 nucleotides agree with TRBD1. CDR3 length: 14 amino acids. Trimming removed 1 base from V and 2 bases from J; junction bases left unmatched: 2. In germline, CDR1 is SGHRS, CDR2 YFSETQ. CDR3 loop: CASSLQGENYGYTF. DNA for the CDR3: TGCGCCAGCAGCTTGCAGGGGGAAAACTATGGCTACACCTTC.